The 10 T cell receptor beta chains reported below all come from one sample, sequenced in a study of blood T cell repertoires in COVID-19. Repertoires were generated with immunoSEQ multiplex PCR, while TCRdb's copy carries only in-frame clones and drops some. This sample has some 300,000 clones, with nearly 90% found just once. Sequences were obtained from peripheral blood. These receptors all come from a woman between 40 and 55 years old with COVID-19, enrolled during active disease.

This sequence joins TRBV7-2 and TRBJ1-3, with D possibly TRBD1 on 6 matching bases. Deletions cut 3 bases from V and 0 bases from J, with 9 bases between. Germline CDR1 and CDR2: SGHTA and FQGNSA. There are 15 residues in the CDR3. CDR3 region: CASSLGASSGNTIYF. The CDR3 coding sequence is TGTGCCAGCAGCTTGGGGGCCTCCTCTGGAAACACCATATATTTT.

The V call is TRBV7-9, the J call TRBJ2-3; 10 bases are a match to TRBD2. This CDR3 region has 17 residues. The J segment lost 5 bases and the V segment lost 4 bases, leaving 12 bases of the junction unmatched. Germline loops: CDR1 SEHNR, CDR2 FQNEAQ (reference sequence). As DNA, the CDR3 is TGTGCCAGCAGCTCAACTCTAGCGGGAGTAGGTATAGATACGCAGTATTTT. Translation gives CASSSTLAGVGIDTQYF.

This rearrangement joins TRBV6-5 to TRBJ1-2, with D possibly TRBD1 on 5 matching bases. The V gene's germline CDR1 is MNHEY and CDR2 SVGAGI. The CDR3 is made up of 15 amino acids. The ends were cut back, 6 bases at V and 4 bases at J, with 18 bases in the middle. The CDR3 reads CASRPVAGVTYGYTF. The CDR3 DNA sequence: TGTGCCAGCAGGCCCGTCGCGGGGGTTACCTATGGCTACACCTTC.

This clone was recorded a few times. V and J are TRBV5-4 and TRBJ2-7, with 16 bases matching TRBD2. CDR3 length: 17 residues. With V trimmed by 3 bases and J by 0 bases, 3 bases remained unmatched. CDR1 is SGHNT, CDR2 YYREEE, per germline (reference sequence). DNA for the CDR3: TGTGCCAGCAGCTCGGGACTAGCGGGAGGGAGCTCCTACGAGCAGTACTTC. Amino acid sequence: CASSSGLAGGSSYEQYF.

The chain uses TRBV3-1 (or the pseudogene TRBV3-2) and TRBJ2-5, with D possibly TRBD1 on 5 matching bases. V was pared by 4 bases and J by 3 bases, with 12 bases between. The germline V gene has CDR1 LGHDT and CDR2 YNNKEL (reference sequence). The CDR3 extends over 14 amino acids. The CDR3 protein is CASSRPWGEETQYF. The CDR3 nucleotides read TGTGCCAGCAGCCGTCCTTGGGGCGAAGAGACCCAGTACTTC.

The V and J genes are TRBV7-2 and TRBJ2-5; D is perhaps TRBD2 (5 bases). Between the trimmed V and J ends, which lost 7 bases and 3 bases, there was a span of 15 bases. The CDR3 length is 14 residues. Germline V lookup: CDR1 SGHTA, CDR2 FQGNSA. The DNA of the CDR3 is TGTGCCAGCACCCTCGAGCTAGCAGAAGAGACCCAGTACTTC. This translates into CASTLELAEETQYF.

The CDR3 DNA follows: TGTGCCAGTAGGATCCTGTACAGGGACGGAAAACTGTTTTTT. As protein: CASRILYRDGKLFF. The rearrangement joins TRBV19 to TRBJ1-4, with D maybe TRBD1 (6 bases). Trimming took 6 bases from V and 10 from J, leaving 18 bases between them. The germline V gene has CDR1 LNHDA and CDR2 SQIVND (reference sequence). The CDR3 totals 14 residues.

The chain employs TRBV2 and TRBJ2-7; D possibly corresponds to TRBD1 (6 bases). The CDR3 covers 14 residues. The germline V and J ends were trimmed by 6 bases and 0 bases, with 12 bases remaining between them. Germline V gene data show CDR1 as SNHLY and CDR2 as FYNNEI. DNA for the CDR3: TGTGCCAGCAGACTCTGGACAGACTCCTACGAGCAGTACTTC. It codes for CASRLWTDSYEQYF.

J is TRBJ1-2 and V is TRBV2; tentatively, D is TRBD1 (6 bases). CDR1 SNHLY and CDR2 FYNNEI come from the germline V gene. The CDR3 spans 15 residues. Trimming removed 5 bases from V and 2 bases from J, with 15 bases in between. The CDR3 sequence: CASSMGHPENYGYTF. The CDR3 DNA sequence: TGTGCCAGCAGTATGGGACACCCAGAGAACTATGGCTACACCTTC.

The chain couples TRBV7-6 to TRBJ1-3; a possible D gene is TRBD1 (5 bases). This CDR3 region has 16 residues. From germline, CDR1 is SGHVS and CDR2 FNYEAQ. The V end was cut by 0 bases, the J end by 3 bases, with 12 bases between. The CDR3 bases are TGTGCCAGCAGCTTAGCAGGAGGGGCTGGTGGAAACACCATATATTTT. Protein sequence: CASSLAGGAGGNTIYF.